The rows below give T cell receptor beta chains drawn from one sample of a study of blood T cell repertoires in COVID-19. Libraries were prepared by immunoSEQ multiplex PCR; TCRdb keeps only in-frame clonotypes and omits some of them. The sample records about 68,000 clones, more than 80% being singletons. Sequencing was carried out using peripheral blood. The receptors shown here come from a man younger than 45 with acute or convalescent COVID-19. The CDR3 runs from the conserved cysteine through the conserved F or W. Each record gives: V gene, J gene, D gene, clone size, CDR3 protein, CDR3 DNA. The D gene is left open where the match is weak. Size is omitted from some rows. Given values are once, few, many or a class for expanded clones.

v_call: TRBV5-1; j_call: TRBJ2-7; d_call: .; clone_size: .; cdr3_aa: CASSYEPGLQNEQYF; cdr3_nt: TGCGCCAGCAGCTACGAACCGGGACTCCAAAACGAGCAGTACTTC
v_call: TRBV28; j_call: TRBJ2-2; d_call: TRBD1; clone_size: once; cdr3_aa: CASSLTGANTGELFF; cdr3_nt: TGTGCCAGCAGTCTGACAGGGGCGAACACCGGGGAGCTGTTTTTT
v_call: TRBV13; j_call: TRBJ1-6; d_call: .; clone_size: .; cdr3_aa: CASSSDIESSYNSPLHF; cdr3_nt: TGTGCCAGCAGCTCCGATATCGAGAGCTCCTATAATTCACCCCTCCACTTT
v_call: TRBV7-3; j_call: TRBJ2-3; d_call: .; clone_size: .; cdr3_aa: CASSLNGGTQYF; cdr3_nt: TGTGCCAGCAGCTTAAATGGCGGGACGCAGTATTTT
v_call: TRBV16; j_call: TRBJ1-4; d_call: .; clone_size: .; cdr3_aa: CASARGEKLFF; cdr3_nt: TGTGCCAGCGCCCGGGGGGAAAAACTGTTTTTT
v_call: TRBV4-1; j_call: TRBJ2-7; d_call: .; clone_size: .; cdr3_aa: CASSQETGYEQYF; cdr3_nt: TGCGCCAGCAGCCAAGAGACTGGCTACGAGCAGTACTTC
v_call: TRBV5-4; j_call: TRBJ2-7; d_call: TRBD1; clone_size: .; cdr3_aa: CASSSAGQGVSGEQYF; cdr3_nt: TGTGCCAGCAGCTCCGCGGGACAGGGAGTTTCGGGTGAGCAGTACTTC
v_call: TRBV23-1; j_call: TRBJ2-5; d_call: TRBD1; clone_size: .; cdr3_aa: CARLTPTGDREETQYF; cdr3_nt: TGCGCCAGATTAACTCCCACTGGCGACAGGGAAGAGACCCAGTACTTC
v_call: TRBV9; j_call: TRBJ2-2; d_call: .; clone_size: .; cdr3_aa: CASSPMVGGTGELFF; cdr3_nt: TGTGCCAGCAGCCCGATGGTAGGGGGTACCGGGGAGCTGTTTTTT
v_call: TRBV11-2; j_call: TRBJ2-7; d_call: TRBD1; clone_size: .; cdr3_aa: CASSLDRVAYEQYF; cdr3_nt: TGTGCCAGCAGCCTCGACAGGGTAGCCTACGAGCAGTACTTC
v_call: TRBV30; j_call: TRBJ2-1; d_call: TRBD2; clone_size: .; cdr3_aa: CAYGLDYNEQFF; cdr3_nt: TGTGCCTACGGACTAGATTACAATGAGCAGTTCTTC
v_call: TRBV2; j_call: TRBJ2-5; d_call: .; clone_size: .; cdr3_aa: CASSEDREKETQYF; cdr3_nt: TGTGCCAGCAGTGAAGACAGAGAAAAAGAGACCCAGTACTTC
v_call: TRBV28; j_call: TRBJ2-7; d_call: .; clone_size: .; cdr3_aa: CASTPGGQSYEQYF; cdr3_nt: TGTGCCAGCACCCCCGGCGGCCAGTCCTACGAGCAGTACTTC
v_call: TRBV5-5; j_call: TRBJ2-7; d_call: TRBD2; clone_size: .; cdr3_aa: CASSLAASGMESYEQYF; cdr3_nt: TGTGCCAGCAGCTTGGCAGCTAGCGGGATGGAGTCCTACGAGCAGTACTTC
v_call: TRBV25-1; j_call: TRBJ2-7; d_call: .; clone_size: .; cdr3_aa: CASSKAGHYEQYF; cdr3_nt: TGTGCCAGCAGTAAGGCAGGACACTACGAGCAGTACTTC
v_call: TRBV4-2; j_call: TRBJ2-1; d_call: TRBD1; clone_size: .; cdr3_aa: CASSKDRDNEQFF; cdr3_nt: TGTGCCAGCAGCAAGGACAGGGACAATGAGCAGTTCTTC
v_call: TRBV5-4; j_call: TRBJ1-6; d_call: TRBD1; clone_size: few; cdr3_aa: CASSAQTGSSYNSPLHF; cdr3_nt: TGTGCCAGCAGCGCCCAGACAGGGAGCTCCTATAATTCACCCCTCCACTTT
v_call: TRBV9; j_call: TRBJ2-5; d_call: TRBD2; clone_size: .; cdr3_aa: CASSVGFAGEVETQYF; cdr3_nt: TGTGCCAGCAGCGTAGGGTTCGCGGGAGAGGTGGAGACCCAGTACTTC
v_call: TRBV24-1; j_call: TRBJ1-2; d_call: .; clone_size: .; cdr3_aa: CATSDSTGNYGYTF; cdr3_nt: TGTGCCACCAGTGATTCTACAGGGAACTATGGCTACACCTTC
v_call: TRBV5-1; j_call: TRBJ1-4; d_call: TRBD1; clone_size: once; cdr3_aa: CASSESGTGGEKLFF; cdr3_nt: TGCGCCAGCAGCGAGTCCGGGACAGGGGGTGAAAAACTGTTTTTT
v_call: TRBV7-2; j_call: TRBJ1-1; d_call: TRBD1; clone_size: .; cdr3_aa: CASSWDRVTEAFF; cdr3_nt: TGTGCCAGCAGCTGGGACAGGGTGACTGAAGCTTTCTTT
v_call: TRBV21-1; j_call: TRBJ2-1; d_call: .; clone_size: .; cdr3_aa: CASSKEAQTTLPNNEQFF; cdr3_nt: TGTGCCAGCAGCAAAGAAGCCCAAACCACGCTCCCAAACAATGAGCAGTTCTTC
v_call: TRBV30; j_call: TRBJ2-6; d_call: TRBD1; clone_size: once; cdr3_aa: CAWSADRGRANVLTF; cdr3_nt: TGTGCCTGGAGTGCGGACAGGGGTCGGGCCAACGTCCTGACTTTC
v_call: TRBV19; j_call: TRBJ2-1; d_call: .; clone_size: few; cdr3_aa: CASRAQGTYNEQFF; cdr3_nt: TGTGCCAGTCGAGCGCAGGGAACTTACAATGAGCAGTTCTTC
v_call: TRBV28; j_call: TRBJ2-1; d_call: .; clone_size: .; cdr3_aa: CASRISGSYNEQFF; cdr3_nt: TGTGCCAGCAGAATCTCCGGGAGCTACAATGAGCAGTTCTTC
v_call: TRBV4-3; j_call: TRBJ2-1; d_call: TRBD2; clone_size: .; cdr3_aa: CASSQGAGGTYNEQFF; cdr3_nt: TGCGCCAGCAGCCAGGGAGCGGGAGGCACCTACAATGAGCAGTTCTTC
v_call: TRBV4-1; j_call: TRBJ1-1; d_call: TRBD1; clone_size: .; cdr3_aa: CASSPPTGLDEAFF; cdr3_nt: TGCGCCAGCAGCCCACCGACAGGGTTGGATGAAGCTTTCTTT
v_call: TRBV7-3; j_call: TRBJ2-2; d_call: .; clone_size: .; cdr3_aa: CASSLHTGELFF; cdr3_nt: TGTGCCAGCAGCCTTCACACCGGGGAGCTGTTTTTT
v_call: TRBV2; j_call: TRBJ2-7; d_call: TRBD1; clone_size: .; cdr3_aa: CASSRDRRYEQYF; cdr3_nt: TGTGCCAGCAGTAGGGACAGGAGGTACGAGCAGTACTTC
v_call: TRBV28; j_call: TRBJ2-5; d_call: TRBD2; clone_size: .; cdr3_aa: CASALEGGVTQYF; cdr3_nt: TGTGCCAGCGCCTTGGAGGGAGGGGTGACCCAGTACTTC
v_call: TRBV6-1; j_call: TRBJ1-1; d_call: .; clone_size: .; cdr3_aa: CASSEAEVGEAFF; cdr3_nt: TGTGCCAGCAGTGAAGCGGAGGTCGGTGAAGCTTTCTTT
v_call: TRBV6-6; j_call: TRBJ2-1; d_call: TRBD1; clone_size: .; cdr3_aa: CASSYDREQEQFF; cdr3_nt: TGTGCCAGCAGTTACGACAGGGAACAGGAGCAGTTCTTC
v_call: TRBV24-1; j_call: TRBJ1-4; d_call: .; clone_size: once; cdr3_aa: CATSARQVLGEKLFF; cdr3_nt: TGTGCCACCAGTGCCCGGCAGGTGCTTGGGGAAAAACTGTTTTTT
v_call: TRBV7-9; j_call: TRBJ2-1; d_call: TRBD2; clone_size: .; cdr3_aa: CASRPSGRNEQFF; cdr3_nt: TGTGCCAGCAGGCCTAGCGGGAGGAATGAGCAGTTCTTC
v_call: TRBV5-1; j_call: TRBJ2-7; d_call: TRBD1; clone_size: .; cdr3_aa: CASSLGAGQGYEQYF; cdr3_nt: TGCGCCAGCAGCTTGGGTGCGGGACAGGGCTACGAGCAGTACTTC
v_call: TRBV5-4; j_call: TRBJ2-2; d_call: .; clone_size: .; cdr3_aa: CASSERVGTNTGELFF; cdr3_nt: TGTGCCAGCTCCGAGCGGGTCGGAACGAACACCGGGGAGCTGTTTTTT
v_call: TRBV18; j_call: TRBJ1-2; d_call: .; clone_size: .; cdr3_aa: CASSPEDSLLSGYTF; cdr3_nt: TGTGCCAGCTCACCGGAGGACAGTCTCTTGAGTGGCTACACCTTC
v_call: TRBV27; j_call: TRBJ1-1; d_call: TRBD1; clone_size: .; cdr3_aa: CASSFRPGGLLNTEAFF; cdr3_nt: TGTGCCAGCAGTTTTCGGCCAGGGGGCCTCTTGAACACTGAAGCTTTCTTT
v_call: TRBV5-1; j_call: TRBJ2-3; d_call: TRBD2; clone_size: .; cdr3_aa: CASSLRLGLATDTQYF; cdr3_nt: TGCGCCAGCAGCTTGAGGCTGGGACTAGCGACAGATACGCAGTATTTT
v_call: TRBV5-1; j_call: TRBJ2-5; d_call: TRBD2; clone_size: once; cdr3_aa: CASSLDLGGRQETQYF; cdr3_nt: TGCGCCAGCAGCTTGGATTTGGGAGGGAGGCAAGAGACCCAGTACTTC
v_call: TRBV6-4; j_call: TRBJ1-6; d_call: .; clone_size: .; cdr3_aa: CASSAGDNSPLHF; cdr3_nt: TGTGCCAGCAGTGCAGGGGATAATTCACCCCTCCACTTT
v_call: TRBV19; j_call: TRBJ1-1; d_call: TRBD1; clone_size: .; cdr3_aa: CASGPVDRYTEAFF; cdr3_nt: TGTGCCAGTGGCCCGGTGGACAGGTACACTGAAGCTTTCTTT
v_call: TRBV10-3; j_call: TRBJ1-5; d_call: TRBD1; clone_size: .; cdr3_aa: CAIGNGQGDYQPQHF; cdr3_nt: TGTGCCATCGGGAATGGGCAGGGGGATTACCAGCCCCAGCATTTT
v_call: TRBV2; j_call: TRBJ2-6; d_call: .; clone_size: .; cdr3_aa: CASRWSSGANVLTF; cdr3_nt: TGTGCCAGCAGGTGGAGCTCTGGGGCCAACGTCCTGACTTTC
v_call: TRBV2; j_call: TRBJ2-7; d_call: TRBD1; clone_size: .; cdr3_aa: CASQAGGAGEQYF; cdr3_nt: TGTGCCAGCCAGGCAGGGGGCGCGGGGGAGCAGTACTTC
v_call: TRBV3-1/TRBV3-2; j_call: TRBJ1-6; d_call: .; clone_size: .; cdr3_aa: CASSPVTNSPLHF; cdr3_nt: TGTGCCAGCAGCCCAGTTACTAATTCACCCCTCCACTTT
v_call: TRBV9; j_call: TRBJ2-3; d_call: TRBD2; clone_size: .; cdr3_aa: CASSLGTSAYTDTQYF; cdr3_nt: TGTGCCAGCAGCCTGGGGACTAGCGCCTACACAGATACGCAGTATTTT
v_call: TRBV11-2; j_call: TRBJ2-5; d_call: TRBD2; clone_size: .; cdr3_aa: CASSWGGAGGLRETQYF; cdr3_nt: TGTGCCAGCAGCTGGGGGGGAGCGGGAGGGTTGCGAGAGACCCAGTACTTC
v_call: TRBV19; j_call: TRBJ2-7; d_call: TRBD1; clone_size: .; cdr3_aa: CASSITGQGPMISGEQYF; cdr3_nt: TGTGCCAGTAGTATAACGGGACAGGGACCAATGATTTCTGGGGAGCAGTACTTC
v_call: TRBV5-1; j_call: TRBJ2-1; d_call: TRBD1; clone_size: .; cdr3_aa: CASSLGRDRGRWDNEQFF; cdr3_nt: TGCGCCAGCAGCTTGGGTCGGGACAGGGGGCGCTGGGACAATGAGCAGTTCTTC
v_call: TRBV20-1; j_call: TRBJ2-3; d_call: .; clone_size: .; cdr3_aa: CSASRTKTEYF; cdr3_nt: TGCAGTGCTTCCCGGACTAAGACAGAGTATTTT
v_call: TRBV28; j_call: TRBJ2-3; d_call: .; clone_size: .; cdr3_aa: CASSQGTDTQYF; cdr3_nt: TGTGCCAGCAGTCAGGGCACAGATACGCAGTATTTT
v_call: TRBV6-2/TRBV6-3; j_call: TRBJ2-2; d_call: TRBD1; clone_size: .; cdr3_aa: CASSRDRGLNTGELFF; cdr3_nt: TGTGCCAGCAGTCGCGACAGGGGACTGAACACCGGGGAGCTGTTTTTT
v_call: TRBV5-6; j_call: TRBJ2-4; d_call: .; clone_size: .; cdr3_aa: CASSLTGANIQYF; cdr3_nt: TGTGCCAGCAGCTTGACGGGAGCTAACATTCAGTACTTC
v_call: TRBV6-4; j_call: TRBJ2-1; d_call: TRBD1; clone_size: .; cdr3_aa: CASTRTGGSSYNEQFF; cdr3_nt: TGTGCCAGCACTCGGACAGGGGGTAGCTCCTACAATGAGCAGTTCTTC
v_call: TRBV7-9; j_call: TRBJ2-1; d_call: .; clone_size: .; cdr3_aa: CASSSRAGSSYNEQFF; cdr3_nt: TGTGCCAGCAGCTCGCGGGCGGGGAGCTCCTACAATGAGCAGTTCTTC
v_call: TRBV18; j_call: TRBJ1-2; d_call: TRBD1; clone_size: .; cdr3_aa: CASSPPGQGPGYTF; cdr3_nt: TGTGCCAGCTCACCTCCGGGACAGGGACCTGGCTACACCTTC
v_call: TRBV5-6; j_call: TRBJ1-3; d_call: .; clone_size: .; cdr3_aa: CASSHRTSGNTIYF; cdr3_nt: TGTGCCAGCAGCCACAGGACCTCTGGAAACACCATATATTTT
v_call: TRBV28; j_call: TRBJ2-2; d_call: .; clone_size: .; cdr3_aa: CASSFVSGTGELFF; cdr3_nt: TGTGCCAGCAGTTTTGTTTCGGGCACCGGGGAGCTGTTTTTT